The source of this T cell receptor (beta chain) is a study of cytomegalovirus exposure and HLA in healthy donors. Concerning this clone itself: What it recognizes is unknown.

It was with 60 Vbeta and 13 Jbeta primers that the PCR ran. Sequencing was performed with immunoSEQ multiplex PCR; in TCRdb, only in-frame clones are kept and a portion is missing. This sample's table reports 70,000 or so clones. Study observations and caveats: Confirmation in vitro established that a few CMV-associated chains were specific for CMV antigens. Donors belonging to an Asian-associated ancestry cluster reportedly showed fewer N-insertions in productive TCRs than the roughly 700-donor mean, according to what a later analysis found.

The V gene's germline CDR1 is SNHLY and CDR2 FYNNEI. CDR3 size: 13 residues. Trimming took 1 base from V and 2 from J, leaving 6 bases between them. Nominal health characterized the donors when sampled, though unrecorded immune exposures were likely. The sequenced material came from PBMCs. This chain connects TRBV2 to TRBJ2-7; D possibly corresponds to TRBD1 (5 bases). This clonotype was sampled from a boy younger than 18 in good health and CMV-seronegative. The CDR3 nucleotides read TGTGCCAGCAGTGAAGACAGGACCTACGAGCAGTACTTC. Translating it yields CASSEDRTYEQYF.